The clone carrying this T cell receptor (beta chain) was seen just once. This specimen comes from a study of PD-L1 blockade in urothelial cancer. Study-wide context: The patients' atezolizumab therapy, 1,200 mg intravenously every 3 weeks, started at some point between 2014 and 2015. The researchers analyzed blood 3 weeks (second dose) and 6 weeks after treatment start.

TCRdb keeps only in-frame clones here, not all; method: immunoSEQ multiplex PCR. This repertoire shows about 80,000 clones, approximately 86% found once; its top ten account for under 8.5%. As for time point: pretreatment peripheral blood. Per patient, between 1 and 8 samples were collected at pretreatment and on-treatment time points. Trimming removed 7 bases from V and 6 bases from J; junction bases left unmatched: 10. This CDR3 has 14 amino acids. Germline V gene data show CDR1 as MNHNY and CDR2 as SVGAGI (reference sequence). The receptor comes from a man aged 35 to 55 with urothelial cancer. J is TRBJ1-2 and V is TRBV6-6; 8 bases match TRBD1. The specimen was PBMCs, collected around atezolizumab (anti-PD-L1) treatment. The CDR3 sequence is CASTSDGQGNGYTF. The CDR3 DNA reads TGTGCCAGCACCTCCGATGGACAGGGTAATGGCTACACCTTC.